Following are 17 T cell receptor beta chains from one sample sequenced in a study of prognosis after radiotherapy for stage I lung cancer. Genomic DNA was subjected to two-round multiplex PCR for amplification of TCR beta CDR3. Gene-specific primers for each TRBV and TRBJ gene drove first-round PCR. TCRdb called the multiplex PCR reads again in MiXCR, with one record for every CDR3 protein. The repertoire has tens of thousands of distinct CDR3 sequences, about a third of them found once; the top ten carry 9.2%. The sequencing here drew on PBMCs, taken before or after stereotactic body radiation therapy (not recorded which). The receptors stem from a donor older than 45 with non-small cell lung cancer.

Note on this clonotype: The junction shows a germline mismatch at one end, possibly a read error. V is TRBV27 and J is TRBJ2-1, with TRBD1 identical over 9 bases. The CDR3 loop spans 14 amino acids. Germline CDR1 reads MNHEY; CDR2 reads SMNVEV (reference sequence). In DNA form, the CDR3 reads TGTGCCAGCATTGCGGGACAGGGACACAATGAGCAGTTATTC. It translates to CASIAGQGHNEQLF.

Regarding this clonotype: The likely explanation is a read error, given a far larger clone one base away. The chain is built from TRBV9 and TRBJ1-4; D gene uncertain. The closer fit of TRBJ1-6 to the DNA end suggests the J call may be wrong. Germline V CDR1 and CDR2: SGDLS, YYNGEE. The CDR3 totals 12 residues. CDR3 sequence: CARSPSNSPLHF. As DNA, the CDR3 is TGTGCCAGGAGCCCCAGTAATTCACCCCTCCACTTT.

This clonotype was picked up many times. The chain couples TRBV11-2 to TRBJ2-3; 12 bases are shared with TRBD2. V lost 5 bases to trimming and J lost 6 bases; unmatched junction nucleotides: 12. This CDR3 is built from 17 residues. Germline V gene lookup returns CDR1 SGHAT and CDR2 FQNNGV. CDR3 region: CASSPRWLAGGRDTQYF. The DNA for the CDR3 is TGTGCCAGCAGCCCTCGATGGCTAGCGGGAGGGCGGGATACGCAGTATTTT.

This clonotype was seen a handful of times. A much larger clone lies a single base off, so this may be a read error. No conserved phenylalanine or tryptophan ends this CDR3, so it is likely a read error. The rearrangement links TRBV7-3 to TRBJ2-2; D may be TRBD2 (7 bases). The V gene's germline CDR1 is SGHTA and CDR2 FQGTGA. V was shortened by 4 bases and J by 5 bases, with 17 bases between the two germline ends. The CDR3 extends over 16 amino acids. CDR3 nucleotides: TGTGCCAGCAGCTCCGAATCTAGGGGGGGGACCGGGGAGCTGTTTTCT. Translated: CASSSESRGGTGELFS.

Notes on this clonotype: This may arise from a read error, as a much more abundant clone is one base away. This chain connects TRBV6-2 or TRBV6-3 to TRBJ2-2; 8 bases line up with TRBD2. The V segment lost 6 bases and the J segment 3 bases; nucleotides outside the gene matches: 9. The CDR3 is 16 residues long. Looked up from germline, CDR1 is MNHEY and CDR2 is SVGEGT. This CDR3 is CASRWLAGGDTGELFF. CDR3 coding DNA: TGTGCCAGCAGGTGGCTCGCCGGGGGGGACACCGGGGAGCTGTTTTTT.

This clonotype showed up many times. This chain connects TRBV27 to TRBJ1-5; D not certain. The CDR3 spans 17 residues. Germline V gene data show CDR1 as MNHEY and CDR2 as SMNVEV (reference sequence). V was clipped by 7 bases and J by 4 bases, with 23 bases between them. The chain's CDR3 is CASTPNPRPASNQPQHF. The CDR3, as DNA: TGTGCCAGCACCCCCAACCCCAGGCCAGCCTCTAATCAGCCCCAGCATTTT.

In the case of this clonotype: Germline is not matched at one junction end, which may reflect a read error. This chain links TRBV7-2 with TRBJ2-2; 7 bases match TRBD1. The CDR3 runs to 16 residues. Germline V lookup: CDR1 SGHTA, CDR2 FQGNSA. The DNA of the CDR3 is TGTGCCAGCAGCTTATCCACAGGGGCGAACACAGGGGAGCTGTTTTTT. Its translation: CASSLSTGANTGELFF. The whole variable domain, remainder taken from reference TRBV7-2 and TRBJ2-2, is GAGVSQSPSNKVTEKGKDVELRCDPISGHTALYWYRQSLGQGLEFLIYFQGNSAPDKSGLPSDRFSAERTGGSVSTLTIQRTQQEDSAVYLCASSLSTGANTGELFFGEGSRLTVL.

The sample holds many counts of this clonotype. The CDR3 is CASSPGTGTYEQYF. The CDR3 bases are TGTGCCAGCAGCCCCGGGACAGGGACCTACGAGCAGTACTTC. This sequence joins TRBV9 and TRBJ2-7, with 9 bases lining up with TRBD1. The V gene's germline CDR1 is SGDLS and CDR2 YYNGEE. With V trimmed by 4 bases and J by 2 bases, 4 bases remained unmatched. This CDR3 has 14 amino acids. Filled out from reference TRBV9 and TRBJ2-7, the complete variable domain reads DSGVTQTPKHLITATGQRVTLRCSPRSGDLSVYWYQQSLDQGLQFLIQYYNGEERAKGNILERFSAQQFPDLHSELNLSSLELGDSALYFCASSPGTGTYEQYFGPGTRLTVT.

This clonotype was observed at least ten times. The CDR3 is CASSLIYRVEQYF. The CDR3 nucleotides are TGTGCCAGCAGCTTAATATACAGGGTCGAGCAGTACTTC. The chain couples TRBV11-3 to TRBJ2-7; TRBD1 might be the D (6 bases). Between the trimmed V and J ends, which lost 2 bases and 6 bases, there was a span of 11 bases. The CDR3 loop spans 13 amino acids. Germline V lookup: CDR1 SGHNT, CDR2 YENEEA.

For this clonotype: This sequence is one base from a far larger clone and is likely a read error. Written as DNA, the CDR3 is TGTGCCGCCGTGACAGTGAACACTGAAGCTTTCTTT. Translation: CAAVTVNTEAFF. The V and J genes are TRBV6-2 or TRBV6-3 and TRBJ1-1; D is perhaps TRBD1 (5 bases). The V gene's germline CDR1 is MNHEY and CDR2 SVGEGT. V dropped 11 bases and J dropped 0 bases, with 10 bases sitting between them. The CDR3 spans 12 residues.

V gene TRBV6-1 combines with J gene TRBJ1-6; D is unresolved. The CDR3 covers 14 residues. The V end was cut by 2 bases, the J end by 10 bases, with 12 bases between. The V gene's germline CDR1 is MNHNS and CDR2 SASEGT. CDR3 region: CASSETQNGSPLHF. The CDR3 DNA follows: TGTGCCAGCAGTGAAACTCAAAATGGGTCACCCCTCCACTTT.

Notes on this clonotype: A far larger clone differs by one base, so this is likely a read error. The CDR3 end shows no conserved phenylalanine or tryptophan, and so a read error is likely. The chain uses TRBV5-5 and TRBJ2-2, with 7 bases identical to TRBD1. The CDR3 totals 16 residues. Trimming took 1 base from V and 4 from J; bases not matched to a gene: 7. The germline V gene has CDR1 SGHKS and CDR2 YYEKEE (reference sequence). CDR3 loop: CASSLPGQVVTGELFS. The CDR3 bases are TGTGCCAGCAGCTTGCCAGGACAGGTAGTCACCGGGGAGCTGTTTTCT.

On this clonotype: Given a much more abundant clone one base away, this may be a read error. The V call is TRBV19, the J call TRBJ2-7; TRBD1 matches at 10 bases. Germline assignment: CDR1 LNHDA and CDR2 SQIVND (reference sequence). This CDR3 contains 14 residues. The CDR3 DNA follows: TGTGCCAGTAGTAGGACAGGGGGACACTACGATCAGTACTTC. This translates into CASSRTGGHYDQYF.

This clonotype was seen repeatedly, ten times or more. The V gene is TRBV10-3, the J gene TRBJ2-7, with D possibly matching TRBD1 (6 bases). Germline lookup yields CDR1 ENHRY and CDR2 SYGVKD. Trimming left V 4 bases short and J 0 bases short, with 7 bases between. The CDR3 length is 13 residues. The CDR3 here is CAISVQGSYEQYF. Written as DNA, the CDR3 is TGTGCCATCAGTGTACAGGGCTCCTACGAGCAGTACTTC.

The table lists this clonotype with many counts. The chain carries TRBV13 and TRBJ2-7, with TRBD2 identical over 12 bases. The CDR3 is made up of 18 amino acids. V lost 4 bases, J lost 0 bases, and 10 bases stayed unmatched. Germline CDR1 reads PRHDT; CDR2 reads FYEKMQ (reference sequence). CDR3 protein: CASSSNRLAGDHSYEQYF. The CDR3 DNA is TGTGCCAGCAGCTCGAATCGACTAGCGGGAGACCACTCCTACGAGCAGTACTTC. The complete variable domain, with remaining parts taken from reference TRBV13 and TRBJ2-7, reads AAGVIQSPRHLIKEKRETATLKCYPIPRHDTVYWYQQGPGQDPQFLISFYEKMQSDKGSIPDRFSAQQFSDYHSELNMSSLELGDSALYFCASSSNRLAGDHSYEQYFGPGTRLTVT.

Note on this clonotype: This could be a read error, since a much larger clone is one nucleotide away. This chain joins TRBV4-2 and TRBJ2-1; D is unresolved. The ends were cut back, 4 bases at V and 0 bases at J, with 10 bases in the middle. The CDR3 covers 15 residues. CDR1 is LGHNA, CDR2 YNFKEQ, per germline. DNA for the CDR3: TGTGCCAGCAGCCGGCAGGAAATCTCCTACAATGAGCAGTTCTTC. Translating gives CASSRQEISYNEQFF.

This clonotype has ten or more counts. V usage is TRBV24-1 and J usage is TRBJ2-3, with no clear D. Germline CDR1 is KGHDR and CDR2 is SFDVKD. The CDR3 sequence is 13 residues long. V was clipped by 3 bases and J by 3 bases, with 6 bases between them. CDR3 protein: CATSDPGTDTQYF. The CDR3 DNA is TGTGCCACCAGTGATCCAGGAACAGATACGCAGTATTTT.